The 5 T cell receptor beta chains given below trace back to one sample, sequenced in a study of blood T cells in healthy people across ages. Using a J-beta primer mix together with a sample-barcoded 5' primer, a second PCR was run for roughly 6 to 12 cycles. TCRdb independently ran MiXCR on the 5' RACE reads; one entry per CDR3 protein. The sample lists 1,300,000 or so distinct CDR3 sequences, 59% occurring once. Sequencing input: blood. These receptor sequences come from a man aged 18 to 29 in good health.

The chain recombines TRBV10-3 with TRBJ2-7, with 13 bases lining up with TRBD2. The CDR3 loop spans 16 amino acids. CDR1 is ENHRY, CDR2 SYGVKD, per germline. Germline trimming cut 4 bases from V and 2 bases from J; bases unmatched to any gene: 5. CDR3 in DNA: TGTGCCATCAGTGCCGGGACTAGCGGGGACCCCTACGAGCAGTACTTC. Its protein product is CAISAGTSGDPYEQYF.

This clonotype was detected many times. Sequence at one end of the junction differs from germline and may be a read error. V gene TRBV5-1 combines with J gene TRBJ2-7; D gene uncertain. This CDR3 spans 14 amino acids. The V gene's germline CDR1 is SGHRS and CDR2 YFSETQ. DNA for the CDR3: TGTGCCAGCAGCTTAGATTCGAGCTCCTACGAGCAGTACTTC. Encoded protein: CASSLDSSSYEQYF.

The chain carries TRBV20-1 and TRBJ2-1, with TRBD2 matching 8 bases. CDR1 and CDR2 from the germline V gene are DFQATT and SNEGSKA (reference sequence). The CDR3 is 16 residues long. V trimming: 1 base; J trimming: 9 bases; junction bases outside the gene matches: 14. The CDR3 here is CSARGAGRAGAGEQFF. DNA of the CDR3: TGCAGTGCTAGAGGGGCAGGACGAGCGGGAGCTGGTGAGCAGTTCTTC.

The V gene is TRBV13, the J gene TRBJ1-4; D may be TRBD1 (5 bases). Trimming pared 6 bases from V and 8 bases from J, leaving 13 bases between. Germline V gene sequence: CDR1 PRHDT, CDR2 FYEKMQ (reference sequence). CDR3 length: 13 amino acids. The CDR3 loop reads CASREGALEKLFF. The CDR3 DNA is TGTGCCAGCAGGGAAGGGGCTCTCGAAAAACTGTTTTTT. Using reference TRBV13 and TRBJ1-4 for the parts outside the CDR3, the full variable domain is AAGVIQSPRHLIKEKRETATLKCYPIPRHDTVYWYQQGPGQDPQFLISFYEKMQSDKGSIPDRFSAQQFSDYHSELNMSSLELGDSALYFCASREGALEKLFFGSGTQLSVL.

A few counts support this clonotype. CDR3 DNA: TGCAGTGCTAGAGATGTGAGGTATGAGCAGTTCTTC. It is translated as CSARDVRYEQFF. The chain is built from TRBV20-1 and TRBJ2-1; the D is unclear. CDR1 and CDR2 from the germline V gene are DFQATT and SNEGSKA (reference sequence). Between the trimmed V and J ends, which lost 0 bases and 8 bases, there was a span of 8 bases. The CDR3 sequence is 12 residues long.